A selection of T cell receptor beta chains follows, all from one sample in a study of PD-1 blockade in classical Hodgkin lymphoma. The repertoire was sequenced with immunoSEQ multiplex PCR; TCRdb's copy has only in-frame clones and lacks some. Of tens of thousands of clones detected, about 92% appear once; the ten largest clones hold more than 6.5%. The sample here was peripheral blood mononuclear cells (PBMCs), taken at baseline. Source of these receptors: a human donor with classical Hodgkin lymphoma. Each CDR3 is given with its conserved first and last residue. The D gene is left open where the match is weak. Only some rows state a clone size, as once, few, many or a class for expanded clones.

d_gene: -
v_gene: TRBV28
abundance: -
j_gene: TRBJ1-2
CDR3nt: TGTGCCAGCGGGGTGGGGTGGCATGGCTACACCTTC
CDR3aa: CASGVGWHGYTF

d_gene: -
v_gene: TRBV7-8
abundance: -
j_gene: TRBJ2-2
CDR3nt: TGTGCCAGCAGCTTAGTAACCGGTCCAGCTTCCGGGGAGCTGTTTTTT
CDR3aa: CASSLVTGPASGELFF

d_gene: -
v_gene: TRBV6-5
abundance: -
j_gene: TRBJ1-1
CDR3nt: TGTGCCAGCACCGCGGTCTGGGATATGAACACTGAAGCTTTCTTT
CDR3aa: CASTAVWDMNTEAFF

d_gene: -
v_gene: TRBV6-5
abundance: -
j_gene: TRBJ1-6
CDR3nt: TGTGCCAGCAGCCTTCCGGGACACACTAATTCACCCCTCCACTTT
CDR3aa: CASSLPGHTNSPLHF

d_gene: -
v_gene: TRBV27
abundance: once
j_gene: TRBJ1-2
CDR3nt: TGTGCCAGCAGATCATTAGGGGGGGCGGACTATGGCTACACCTTC
CDR3aa: CASRSLGGADYGYTF

d_gene: TRBD1
v_gene: TRBV9
abundance: -
j_gene: TRBJ1-5
CDR3nt: TGTGCCAGCAGCATTAGACAGGGACCCCCGCGGATGCAGCCCCAGCATTTT
CDR3aa: CASSIRQGPPRMQPQHF

d_gene: -
v_gene: TRBV27
abundance: -
j_gene: TRBJ1-5
CDR3nt: TGTGCCAGCAAAGAGGGCAATCAGCCCCAGCATTTT
CDR3aa: CASKEGNQPQHF

d_gene: -
v_gene: TRBV12-5
abundance: -
j_gene: TRBJ2-1
CDR3nt: TGTGCTAGTGGTTTGTCCCTTCTTCCTAACTACAATGAGCAGTTCTTC
CDR3aa: CASGLSLLPNYNEQFF

d_gene: -
v_gene: TRBV19
abundance: -
j_gene: TRBJ2-7
CDR3nt: TGTGCCAGTAGAGAAGGGGGATTTTTGACCTACGAGCAGTACTTC
CDR3aa: CASREGGFLTYEQYF

d_gene: -
v_gene: TRBV7-9
abundance: -
j_gene: TRBJ2-3
CDR3nt: TGTGCCAGCAGCTTAGGGCGTAGCACAGATACGCAGTATTTT
CDR3aa: CASSLGRSTDTQYF

d_gene: -
v_gene: TRBV11-2
abundance: once
j_gene: TRBJ2-3
CDR3nt: TGTGCCAGCGGTTTGTCGGATTCAGATACGCAGTATTTT
CDR3aa: CASGLSDSDTQYF

d_gene: -
v_gene: TRBV7-8
abundance: -
j_gene: TRBJ2-1
CDR3nt: TGTGCCAGCAGCTTAGCCGGGGCCCCGGGTGGGAATGAGCAGTTCTTC
CDR3aa: CASSLAGAPGGNEQFF

d_gene: TRBD1
v_gene: TRBV7-2
abundance: -
j_gene: TRBJ1-5
CDR3nt: TGTGCCAGCAGCTCCCCCGGGGACAGGGAGATTGAGGGGCCCCAGCATTTT
CDR3aa: CASSSPGDREIEGPQHF

d_gene: TRBD2
v_gene: TRBV7-8
abundance: -
j_gene: TRBJ2-3
CDR3nt: TGTGCCAGCAGCTTACTTCTCGCGTCTCCGGGAGGAGATACGCAGTATTTT
CDR3aa: CASSLLLASPGGDTQYF

d_gene: -
v_gene: TRBV11-1
abundance: once
j_gene: TRBJ1-2
CDR3nt: TGTGCCAGCAGCTTAGCCCCCAGGGGTTCGGCTAACTATGGCTACACCTTC
CDR3aa: CASSLAPRGSANYGYTF

d_gene: -
v_gene: TRBV6-5
abundance: -
j_gene: TRBJ1-2
CDR3nt: TGTGCCAGCACTGGGGTTCGAGGCGGCTACACCTTC
CDR3aa: CASTGVRGGYTF

d_gene: TRBD1
v_gene: TRBV6-5
abundance: -
j_gene: TRBJ2-1
CDR3nt: TGTGCCAGCAGTTCGCTCCGACAGGGAATCTGGAATGAGCAGTTCTTC
CDR3aa: CASSSLRQGIWNEQFF

d_gene: -
v_gene: TRBV4-2
abundance: -
j_gene: TRBJ2-5
CDR3nt: TGTGCCAGCAGCCAAGTTAGTCTACAAGAGACCCAGTACTTC
CDR3aa: CASSQVSLQETQYF

d_gene: TRBD1
v_gene: TRBV30
abundance: -
j_gene: TRBJ2-7
CDR3nt: TGTGCCTGGAGTGGCCGGGACAGCTCCTACGAGCAGTACTTC
CDR3aa: CAWSGRDSSYEQYF

d_gene: -
v_gene: TRBV7-6
abundance: -
j_gene: TRBJ2-1
CDR3nt: TGTGCCAGCAGCCCTACCCTGGACAGTTCCTACAATGAGCAGTTCTTC
CDR3aa: CASSPTLDSSYNEQFF

d_gene: TRBD2
v_gene: TRBV18
abundance: -
j_gene: TRBJ2-1
CDR3nt: TGTGCCAGCTCACCCCCTCGGACTAGCGGGGGGAATGAGCAGTTCTTC
CDR3aa: CASSPPRTSGGNEQFF

d_gene: -
v_gene: TRBV28
abundance: -
j_gene: TRBJ1-1
CDR3nt: TGTGCCAGCCGAGGGCGGCGGGAAGAAGCTTTCTTT
CDR3aa: CASRGRREEAFF

d_gene: -
v_gene: TRBV18
abundance: -
j_gene: TRBJ2-5
CDR3nt: TGTGCCAGCTCACCATCAACAGGGCAAGGCTTCACCCAGTACTTC
CDR3aa: CASSPSTGQGFTQYF

d_gene: -
v_gene: TRBV6-7
abundance: -
j_gene: TRBJ2-1
CDR3nt: TGTGCCAGCACCCCTCGGGAAGGCACTACGGGGTTCTTC
CDR3aa: CASTPREGTTGFF

d_gene: -
v_gene: TRBV19
abundance: once
j_gene: TRBJ2-1
CDR3nt: TGTGCCAGTAGTATTCGGGGTGACCTCCTCAATGAGCAGTTCTTC
CDR3aa: CASSIRGDLLNEQFF

d_gene: -
v_gene: TRBV11-3
abundance: once
j_gene: TRBJ2-3
CDR3nt: TGTGCCAGCAGCCTAAGTCCCGCAGATACGCAGTATTTT
CDR3aa: CASSLSPADTQYF

d_gene: TRBD2
v_gene: TRBV11-2
abundance: -
j_gene: TRBJ2-1
CDR3nt: TGTGCCAGCAGCTCGGGGCTAGCGGGGGGAAGCTCCTACAATGAGCAGTTCTTC
CDR3aa: CASSSGLAGGSSYNEQFF

d_gene: -
v_gene: TRBV5-1
abundance: -
j_gene: TRBJ1-1
CDR3nt: TGCGCCAGCAGCCTCGAATTGGCGACTGAAGCTTTCTTT
CDR3aa: CASSLELATEAFF

d_gene: -
v_gene: TRBV6-5
abundance: -
j_gene: TRBJ1-2
CDR3nt: TGTGCCAGCAGATTACCCGACGGCTATGGCTACACCTTC
CDR3aa: CASRLPDGYGYTF

d_gene: TRBD1
v_gene: TRBV28
abundance: -
j_gene: TRBJ1-4
CDR3nt: TGTGCCAGCAGTTTCCCCCCCGACAGGGAGGGGGAAAAACTGTTTTTT
CDR3aa: CASSFPPDREGEKLFF

d_gene: -
v_gene: TRBV7-3
abundance: -
j_gene: TRBJ1-4
CDR3nt: TGTGCCTGCTGTCTGGGTGCAACTAATGAAAAACTGTTTTTT
CDR3aa: CACCLGATNEKLFF

d_gene: TRBD1
v_gene: TRBV2
abundance: -
j_gene: TRBJ1-2
CDR3nt: TGTGCCAGCAGTCCGACAGGGGTTAACTATGGCTACACCTTC
CDR3aa: CASSPTGVNYGYTF

d_gene: -
v_gene: TRBV2
abundance: -
j_gene: TRBJ1-2
CDR3nt: TGTGCCAGCAGCGAACAGCGCTATGGCTACACCTTC
CDR3aa: CASSEQRYGYTF

d_gene: -
v_gene: TRBV6-6
abundance: -
j_gene: TRBJ2-1
CDR3nt: TGTGCCAGCAGTTATAGAGAGGACCACTACAATGAGCAGTTCTTC
CDR3aa: CASSYREDHYNEQFF

d_gene: -
v_gene: TRBV2
abundance: -
j_gene: TRBJ2-5
CDR3nt: TGTGCCAGCAGCAAGCTGGGGGGGCTAAAAGAGACCCAGTACTTC
CDR3aa: CASSKLGGLKETQYF